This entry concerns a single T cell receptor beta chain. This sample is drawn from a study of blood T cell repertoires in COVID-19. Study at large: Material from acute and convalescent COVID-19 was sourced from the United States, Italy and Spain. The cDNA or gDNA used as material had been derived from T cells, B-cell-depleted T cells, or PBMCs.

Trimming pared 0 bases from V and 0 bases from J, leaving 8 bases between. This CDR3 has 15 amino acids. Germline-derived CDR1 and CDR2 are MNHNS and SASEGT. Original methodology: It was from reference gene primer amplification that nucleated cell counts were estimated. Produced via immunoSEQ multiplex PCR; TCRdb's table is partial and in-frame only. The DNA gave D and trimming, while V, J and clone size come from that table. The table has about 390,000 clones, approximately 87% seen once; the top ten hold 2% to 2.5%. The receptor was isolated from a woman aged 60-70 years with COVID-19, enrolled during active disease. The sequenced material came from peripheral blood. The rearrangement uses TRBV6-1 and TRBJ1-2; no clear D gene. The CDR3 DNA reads TGTGCCAGCAGTGAAGCGCGAGGGTCTAACTATGGCTACACCTTC. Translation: CASSEARGSNYGYTF.